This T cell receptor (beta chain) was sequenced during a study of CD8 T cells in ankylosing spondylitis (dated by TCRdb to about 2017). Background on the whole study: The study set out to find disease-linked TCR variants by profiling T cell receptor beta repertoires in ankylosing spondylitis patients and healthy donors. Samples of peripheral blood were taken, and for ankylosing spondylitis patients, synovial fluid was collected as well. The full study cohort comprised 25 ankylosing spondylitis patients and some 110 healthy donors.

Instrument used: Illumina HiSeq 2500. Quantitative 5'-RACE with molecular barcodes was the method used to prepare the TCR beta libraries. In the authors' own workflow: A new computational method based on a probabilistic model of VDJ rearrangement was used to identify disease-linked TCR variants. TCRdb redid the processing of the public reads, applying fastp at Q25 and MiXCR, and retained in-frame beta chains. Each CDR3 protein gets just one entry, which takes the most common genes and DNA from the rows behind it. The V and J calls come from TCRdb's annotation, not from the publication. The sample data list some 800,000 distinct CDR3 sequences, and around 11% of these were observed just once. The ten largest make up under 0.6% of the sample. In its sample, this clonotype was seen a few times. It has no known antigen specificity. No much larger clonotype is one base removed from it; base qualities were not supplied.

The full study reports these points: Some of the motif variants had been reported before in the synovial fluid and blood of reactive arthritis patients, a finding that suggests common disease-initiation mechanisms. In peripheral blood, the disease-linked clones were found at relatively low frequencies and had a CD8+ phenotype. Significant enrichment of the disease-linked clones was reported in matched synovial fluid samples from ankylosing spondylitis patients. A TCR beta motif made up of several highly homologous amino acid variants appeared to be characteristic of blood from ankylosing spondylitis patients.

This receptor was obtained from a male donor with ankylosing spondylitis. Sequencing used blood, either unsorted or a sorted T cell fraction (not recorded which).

The CDR3 corresponds to CSAPPGRGRETQYF. The sequence in DNA is TGCAGTGCCCCGCCCGGCAGGGGTAGGGAGACCCAGTACTTC. The receptor chain draws on TRBV20-1 and TRBJ2-5, and TRBD1 may be the D gene, going by 6 matching bases. V is cut by 6 bases and J by 5 bases, and the space between the germline ends is 19 bases. The germline V gene (reference sequence) specifies DFQATT as CDR1 and SNEGSKA as CDR2. The CDR3 holds 14 amino acids from the cysteine to the phenylalanine. Of the read, only the CDR3 DNA is kept; its 42 bases are in frame from base 1.